This TCR beta chain derives from a study of TIL therapy for anti-PD-1-resistant metastatic lung cancer. Study-level background: Median tumor mutation burden was around 1.6 mutations per megabase. Study-wide results and caveats: Many TIL product clones were absent from baseline tumor, suggesting clonal contraction.

This was the immunoSEQ v3 assay. Generated by immunoSEQ multiplex PCR, the TCRdb table keeps only in-frame clones and is missing some. The data contain about 50,000 clones, about two thirds of them singletons. Indicated time point: pre-treatment sample, taken before nivolumab and TIL therapy. Most excised metastases sampled were pleural nodules or supraclavicular lymph nodes. The CDR3 has 14 residues. Germline V gene sequence: CDR1 SGHRS, CDR2 YFSETQ. V was cut by 2 bases and J by 9 bases, with 18 bases left in between. As regards this clone: The antigen is unknown.

This receptor was taken from a person between 30 and 80 years old with non-small cell lung cancer. The sequences come from tumor tissue, collected at baseline. V gene TRBV5-1 combines with J gene TRBJ2-7; weak D call: TRBD1 (5 bases). The chain's CDR3 is CASSFGARESVQYF. The DNA for the CDR3 is TGCGCCAGCAGCTTTGGGGCCCGAGAGTCGGTGCAGTACTTC. Based on the CDR3 plus reference TRBV5-1 and TRBJ2-7, the full variable domain is KAGVTQTPRYLIKTRGQQVTLSCSPISGHRSVSWYQQTPGQGLQFLFEYFSETQRNKGNFPGRFSGRQFSNSRSEMNVSTLELGDSALYLCASSFGARESVQYFGPGTRLTVT.